The entry below describes one T cell receptor beta chain. Its cognate antigen is unknown. This entry comes from a study of tumor-infiltrating lymphocytes in localized non-small cell lung cancer. For the study at large: Patients included smokers and never-smokers with various histologies, some sampled after neoadjuvant chemotherapy. Points from the study as a whole: Only some patients had TCR sequencing, depending on available tissue.

Trimming stripped 3 bases from V and 0 bases from J, with 15 bases between. This CDR3 contains 17 residues. CDR1 and CDR2 (germline): KGHSH, LQKENI. The data were produced by immunoSEQ multiplex PCR, yet TCRdb's version contains in-frame clones alone and is incomplete. The sample lists about 13,000 clones; roughly 70% were seen once. The TCR comes from a human donor with non-small cell lung cancer. Input material: lung tumor tissue. The chain carries TRBV18 and TRBJ1-3; D may be TRBD1 (5 bases). CDR3 region: CASSPPESGSSGNTIYF. The CDR3 nucleotides are TGTGCCAGCTCACCTCCCGAGTCAGGGAGCTCTGGAAACACCATATATTTT.